Shown below are 5 T cell receptor beta chains from a single sample sequenced in a study of T cell repertoires in cytomegalovirus infection (dated by TCRdb to about 2019). For these receptors, no antigen is known. According to the study, the label for this sample's treatment or condition signals: in vitro stimulation with specific CMV peptide epitopes to enrich CMV-specific T cells. For sequencing, an Illumina HiSeq 1500 was employed. Using fastp at Q25 and MiXCR, TCRdb reprocessed the public reads and kept productive beta chains. CDR3 protein sequences are deduplicated, and each keeps its most common genes and DNA. The sample data list 100,000 to 150,000 distinct CDR3 sequences, and around 30% of these were observed just once. The ten largest clones capture around three fifths of the sample. Sample: CD8+ T cells from cultured PBMCs, taken from culture after CMV antigen stimulation. These receptors were taken from a human donor in good health (CMV status not recorded). Some clones in this sample may be carry-over from other donors' samples.

This clonotype was counted a few times. The genes are TRBV7-6 and TRBJ2-1; D gene unclear. The V and J ends lost 0 bases and 6 bases respectively, with 9 bases between them. The CDR3 loop spans 14 amino acids. Germline V gives CDR1 SGHVS, CDR2 FNYEAQ. The CDR3 sequence is CASSLAPGSNEQFF. CDR3 in DNA: TGTGCCAGCAGCTTAGCCCCGGGCTCCAATGAGCAGTTCTTC.

This clonotype was recorded at least ten times. The chain's CDR3 is CAIKSGGLSEKLFF. CDR3 DNA: TGTGCCATCAAATCCGGGGGCTTGAGTGAAAAACTGTTTTTT. The chain has TRBV10-3 and TRBJ1-4; D may be TRBD1 (6 bases). The CDR3 totals 14 residues. Trimming removed 7 bases from V and 7 bases from J, with 16 bases in between. Germline-derived CDR1 and CDR2 are ENHRY and SYGVKD.

This clonotype came up a few times. V is TRBV7-6 and J is TRBJ1-4; D uncertain. The length of the CDR3 is 17 residues. V dropped 0 bases and J dropped 7 bases, with 18 bases sitting between them. CDR1 is SGHVS and CDR2 is FNYEAQ in the germline V gene. CDR3 sequence: CASSLASMGYDAEKLFF. The CDR3 nucleotides read TGTGCCAGCAGCTTAGCTTCCATGGGTTACGATGCTGAAAAACTGTTTTTT. The full variable domain, rest sourced from reference TRBV7-6 and TRBJ1-4, is GAGVSQSPRYKVTKRGQDVALRCDPISGHVSLYWYRQALGQGPEFLTYFNYEAQQDKSGLPNDRFSAERPEGSISTLTIQRTEQRDSAMYRCASSLASMGYDAEKLFFGSGTQLSVL.

The chain uses TRBV7-9 and TRBJ2-7, with a weak D call TRBD2 (6 bases). Trimming removed 4 bases at V and 9 bases at J, with 10 bases between. This CDR3 is 11 amino acids long. The germline V gene has CDR1 SEHNR and CDR2 FQNEAQ (reference sequence). The CDR3 spells CASSSSEGQYF. CDR3 in DNA: TGTGCCAGCAGCTCATCGGAGGGGCAGTACTTC.

The rearrangement uses TRBV6-1 and TRBJ2-1, with TRBD2 identical over 10 bases. Germline V gene sequence: CDR1 MNHNS, CDR2 SASEGT. The CDR3 consists of 16 residues. The V segment lost 2 bases and the J segment 4 bases; nucleotides outside the gene matches: 5. CDR3 DNA: TGTGCCAGCAGTGAACTCAGCGGGGGGGTATACAATGAGCAGTTCTTC. Its translation is CASSELSGGVYNEQFF.